A selection of T cell receptor beta chains follows, all from one sample in a study. From the RT-PCR reads, TCRdb called clonotypes with MiXCR, one entry per CDR3 protein. The sample consists of about 680,000 distinct CDR3 sequences, 13% to 15% of them appearing once. Material for sequencing was memory CD4+ T cells from blood. These receptors originate from a female donor in good health, serving as a healthy control. Both conserved end residues are part of each CDR3. D genes are given only for firm matches.

j_call | v_call | d_call | cdr3_aa
TRBJ1-2 | TRBV15 | TRBD1 | CATSRGQGGYGYTF
TRBJ2-1 | TRBV4-2 | - | CASSQGLVSYNEQFF
TRBJ2-7 | TRBV10-3 | - | CAISESGWEQYF
TRBJ2-5 | TRBV21-1 | - | CASSMSFGQHYPQETQYF
TRBJ2-7 | TRBV7-2 | - | CASSLFGPGEQYF
TRBJ2-2 | TRBV12-3/TRBV12-4 | TRBD1 | CASSSGTGMSGELFF
TRBJ2-2 | TRBV10-3 | - | CAISPGLTGDTGELFF
TRBJ2-3 | TRBV5-1 | - | CASSLGSGGHTDTQYF
TRBJ1-4 | TRBV20-1 | - | CSASPGPNEKLFF
TRBJ1-2 | TRBV5-1 | - | CASSLKENYGYTF
TRBJ2-3 | TRBV10-3 | - | CAISESAEQRASTDTQYF
TRBJ2-3 | TRBV5-1 | - | CASSLSNPIEAQYF
TRBJ2-7 | TRBV29-1 | - | CSVWGSPYEQYF
TRBJ1-2 | TRBV3-1 | - | CASAMRSDFYGYTF
TRBJ1-5 | TRBV20-1 | - | CSATTGHSNQPQHF
TRBJ2-6 | TRBV19 | - | CASGTSYGANVLTF
TRBJ1-6 | TRBV12-3/TRBV12-4 | - | CASSFGQLNSPLHF
TRBJ1-5 | TRBV10-2 | - | CASSDYRNQPQHF
TRBJ2-7 | TRBV14 | TRBD2 | CASSRLTSGSSYEQYF
TRBJ1-1 | TRBV5-1 | - | CASSLDGSLNTEAFF
TRBJ2-7 | TRBV6-6 | - | CASSYSEEYEQYF
TRBJ1-2 | TRBV5-5 | - | CASSLGRVEELGYTF
TRBJ2-7 | TRBV21-1 | - | CASSRGARDRGRLGSYEQYF
TRBJ1-1 | TRBV7-9 | - | CASSLQLANTEAFF
TRBJ2-2 | TRBV4-3 | - | CASSQGGALLTGELFF
TRBJ2-7 | TRBV6-2/TRBV6-3 | TRBD1 | CASITRQGRASYEQYF
TRBJ1-2 | TRBV20-1 | - | CSASTPTDYGYTF